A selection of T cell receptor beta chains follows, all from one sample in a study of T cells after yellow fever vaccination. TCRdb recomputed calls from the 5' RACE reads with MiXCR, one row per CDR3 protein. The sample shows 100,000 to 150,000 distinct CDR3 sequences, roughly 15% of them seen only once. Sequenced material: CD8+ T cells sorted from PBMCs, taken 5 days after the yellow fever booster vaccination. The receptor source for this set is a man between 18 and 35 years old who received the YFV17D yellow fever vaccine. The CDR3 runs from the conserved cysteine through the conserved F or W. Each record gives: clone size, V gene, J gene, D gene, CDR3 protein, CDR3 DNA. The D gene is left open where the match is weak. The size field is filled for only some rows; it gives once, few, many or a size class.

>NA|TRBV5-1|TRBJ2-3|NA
CASSLRRTNTDTQYF
TGCGCCAGCAGCTTGCGGCGGACAAACACAGATACGCAGTATTTT
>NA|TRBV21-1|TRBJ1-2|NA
CASSKPGQGYYGYTF
TGTGCCAGCAGCAAACCCGGACAGGGATACTATGGCTACACCTTC
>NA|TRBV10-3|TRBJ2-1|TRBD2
CAIRLAGGYNEQFF
TGTGCCATCAGACTAGCGGGGGGCTACAATGAGCAGTTCTTC
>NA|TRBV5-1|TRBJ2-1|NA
CASSFALSNEQFF
TGCGCCAGCAGCTTTGCTCTCTCCAATGAGCAGTTCTTC
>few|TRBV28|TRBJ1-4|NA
CASSSSHRKLFF
TGTGCCAGCAGTTCGTCACATCGGAAACTGTTTTTT
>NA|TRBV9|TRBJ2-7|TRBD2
CASSPGLAGPYEQYF
TGTGCCAGCAGCCCGGGACTAGCGGGGCCCTACGAGCAGTACTTC
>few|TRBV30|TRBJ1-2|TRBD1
CAWSRWQGESGYTF
TGTGCCTGGAGTCGATGGCAGGGGGAATCTGGCTACACCTTC
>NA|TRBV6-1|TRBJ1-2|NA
CASTPGQGQSYTF
TGTGCCAGCACCCCCGGGCAGGGCCAGAGCTACACCTTC
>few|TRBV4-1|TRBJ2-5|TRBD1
CASSQDSGQGKTQYF
TGCGCCAGCAGCCAAGATTCGGGACAGGGAAAGACCCAGTACTTC
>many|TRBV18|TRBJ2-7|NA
CASSPSQTGSSYEQYF
TGTGCCAGCTCACCCTCCCAGACAGGATCCTCCTACGAGCAGTACTTC
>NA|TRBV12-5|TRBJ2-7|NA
CASGHGGLAYEQYF
TGTGCTAGTGGCCACGGGGGCTTGGCCTACGAGCAGTACTTC
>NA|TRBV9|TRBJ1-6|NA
CASSGITGINSPLHF
TGTGCCAGCAGCGGAATAACAGGAATTAATTCACCCCTCCACTTT
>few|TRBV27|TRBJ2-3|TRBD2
CASSLSGLPPERGPDTQYF
TGTGCCAGCAGTTTATCTGGCCTTCCGCCAGAGCGGGGCCCAGATACGCAGTATTTT
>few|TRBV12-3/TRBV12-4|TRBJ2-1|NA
CASSYPEQGYNEQFF
TGTGCCAGCAGCTACCCGGAGCAGGGGTACAATGAGCAGTTCTTC
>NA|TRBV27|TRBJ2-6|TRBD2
CASSLLTSGGPFASSGANVLTF
TGTGCCAGCAGTTTATTAACTAGCGGGGGGCCTTTCGCCTCCTCTGGGGCCAACGTCCTGACTTTC
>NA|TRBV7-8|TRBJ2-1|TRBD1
CDSSAEGGTGDEQFF
TGTGACAGCAGCGCCGAAGGGGGGACAGGGGATGAGCAGTTCTTC
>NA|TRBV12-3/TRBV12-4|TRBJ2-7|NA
CASQQGIFEQYF
TGTGCCAGCCAACAGGGAATATTCGAGCAGTACTTC
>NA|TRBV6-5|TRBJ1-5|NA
CASSYSRFRVGNQPQHF
TGTGCCAGCAGTTACTCGAGGTTTCGGGTGGGCAATCAGCCCCAGCATTTT
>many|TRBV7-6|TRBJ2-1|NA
CASSPQESGGSYNEQFF
TGTGCCAGCAGCCCCCAAGAATCGGGCGGCTCCTACAATGAGCAGTTCTTC
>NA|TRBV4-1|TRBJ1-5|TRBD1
CASSQRTGWGNQPQHF
TGCGCCAGCAGCCAACGGACAGGTTGGGGCAATCAGCCCCAGCATTTT
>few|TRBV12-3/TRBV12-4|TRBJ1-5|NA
CASSTGLANQPQHF
TGTGCCAGCAGTACAGGACTCGCGAATCAGCCCCAGCATTTT
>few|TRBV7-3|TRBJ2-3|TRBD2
CASSSERGTSTDTQYF
TGTGCCAGCAGCTCCGAGCGGGGGACTAGCACAGATACGCAGTATTTT
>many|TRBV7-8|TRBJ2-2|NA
CASSLEPTNTGELFF
TGTGCCAGCAGCTTAGAGCCAACGAACACCGGGGAGCTGTTTTTT
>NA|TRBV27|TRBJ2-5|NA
CASSRLGVKETQYF
TGTGCCAGCAGCCGCTTGGGGGTAAAAGAGACCCAGTACTTC
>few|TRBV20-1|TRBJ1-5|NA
CSARSSAGVRQPQHF
TGCAGTGCTAGATCCTCGGCGGGAGTTCGTCAGCCCCAGCATTTT
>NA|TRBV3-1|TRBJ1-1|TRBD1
CASRGQGRSTEAFF
TGTGCCAGCAGGGGACAGGGGAGGAGCACTGAAGCTTTCTTT
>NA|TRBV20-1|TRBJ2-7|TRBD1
CSASTGGDEQYF
TGCAGTGCTAGTACAGGGGGCGACGAGCAGTACTTC
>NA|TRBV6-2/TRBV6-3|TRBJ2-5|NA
CASSYGGRETQYF
TGTGCCAGCAGTTACGGGGGAAGAGAGACCCAGTACTTC
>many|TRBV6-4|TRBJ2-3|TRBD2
CASSETSGGSTDTQYF
TGTGCCAGCAGCGAAACTAGCGGGGGGTCTACAGATACGCAGTATTTT
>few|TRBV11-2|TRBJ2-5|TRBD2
CASSPRAGRQETQYF
TGTGCCAGCAGCCCCCGAGCGGGGAGGCAAGAGACCCAGTACTTC
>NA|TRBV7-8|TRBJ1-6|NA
CASSFRMESSYNSPLHF
TGTGCCAGCAGCTTCCGCATGGAGAGCTCCTATAATTCACCCCTCCACTTT
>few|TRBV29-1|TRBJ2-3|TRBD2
CSVGTSGRSTDTQYF
TGCAGCGTAGGGACTAGCGGGCGAAGCACAGATACGCAGTATTTT
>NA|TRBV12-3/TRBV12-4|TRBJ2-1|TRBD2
CASSFRLAGDNEQFF
TGTGCCAGCAGTTTTCGGCTAGCGGGAGACAATGAGCAGTTCTTC
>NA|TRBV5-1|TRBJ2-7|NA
CASSPGVEQYF
TGCGCCAGCAGCCCAGGGGTCGAGCAGTACTTC
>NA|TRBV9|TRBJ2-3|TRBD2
CASTRGVRGSDTQYF
TGTGCCAGCACCCGGGGGGTCCGGGGCTCAGATACGCAGTATTTT
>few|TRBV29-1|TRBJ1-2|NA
CSVEDLGRYGYTF
TGCAGCGTTGAAGATCTGGGACGCTATGGCTACACCTTC
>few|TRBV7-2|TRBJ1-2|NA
CASSFESGIPFVDGYTF
TGTGCCAGCAGCTTTGAGTCAGGGATTCCGTTTGTCGATGGCTACACCTTC
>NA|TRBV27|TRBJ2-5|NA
CASSFGLAETQYF
TGTGCCAGCAGTTTCGGCCTAGCTGAGACCCAGTACTTC
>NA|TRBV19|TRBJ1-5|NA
CASRGRASLYSNQPQHF
TGTGCCAGTAGGGGCCGGGCCTCGCTTTATAGCAATCAGCCCCAGCATTTT
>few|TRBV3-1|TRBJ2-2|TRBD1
CASSHPIDRGQRIGELFF
TGTGCCAGCAGCCACCCCATAGACAGGGGGCAACGGATCGGGGAGCTGTTTTTT
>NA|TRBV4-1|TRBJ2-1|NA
CASSPGGAFTYNEQFF
TGCGCCAGCAGCCCCGGTGGGGCCTTCACCTACAATGAGCAGTTCTTC
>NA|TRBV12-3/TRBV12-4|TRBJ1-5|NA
CASSLGGRDSNQPQHF
TGTGCCAGCAGTTTAGGAGGGAGGGACAGCAATCAGCCCCAGCATTTT
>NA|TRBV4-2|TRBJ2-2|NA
CASSQGDGQRLNTGELFF
TGTGCCAGCAGCCAAGGGGATGGCCAGCGGCTTAACACCGGGGAGCTGTTTTTT
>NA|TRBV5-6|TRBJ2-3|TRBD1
CASSPQGASSDTQYF
TGTGCCAGCAGCCCACAGGGGGCTAGCTCAGATACGCAGTATTTT
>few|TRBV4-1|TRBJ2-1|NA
CASSHPWEGGPYNEQFF
TGCGCCAGCAGCCACCCATGGGAGGGGGGTCCCTACAATGAGCAGTTCTTC
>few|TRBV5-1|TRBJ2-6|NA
CASSLPGLSSGANVLTF
TGCGCCAGCAGCTTGCCCGGCTTGAGCTCTGGGGCCAACGTCCTGACTTTC
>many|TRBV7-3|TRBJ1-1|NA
CASSLSANTEAFF
TGTGCCAGCAGCTTATCAGCGAACACTGAAGCTTTCTTT
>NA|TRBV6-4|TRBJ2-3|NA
CASSAHSASTDTQYF
TGTGCCAGCAGTGCTCACTCCGCGAGCACAGATACGCAGTATTTT
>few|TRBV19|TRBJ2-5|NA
CASSIVLGAQETQYF
TGTGCCAGTAGTATAGTCTTGGGGGCCCAAGAGACCCAGTACTTC
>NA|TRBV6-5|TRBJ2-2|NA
CASSYSTGPHTGELFF
TGTGCCAGCAGTTACTCGACGGGCCCCCACACCGGGGAGCTGTTTTTT
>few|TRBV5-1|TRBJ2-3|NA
CASSLAAGEPPDTQYF
TGCGCCAGCAGCTTGGCGGCAGGGGAGCCCCCAGATACGCAGTATTTT